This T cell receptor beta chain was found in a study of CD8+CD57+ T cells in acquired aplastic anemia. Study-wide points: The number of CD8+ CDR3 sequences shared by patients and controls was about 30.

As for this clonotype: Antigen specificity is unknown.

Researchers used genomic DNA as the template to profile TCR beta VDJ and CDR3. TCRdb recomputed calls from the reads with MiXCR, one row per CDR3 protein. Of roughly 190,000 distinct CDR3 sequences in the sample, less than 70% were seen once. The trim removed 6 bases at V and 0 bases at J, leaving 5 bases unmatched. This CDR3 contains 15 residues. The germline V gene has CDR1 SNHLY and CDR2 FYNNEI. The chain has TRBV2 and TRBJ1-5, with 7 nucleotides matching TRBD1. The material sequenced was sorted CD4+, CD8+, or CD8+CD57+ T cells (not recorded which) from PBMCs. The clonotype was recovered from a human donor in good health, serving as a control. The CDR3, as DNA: TGTGCCAGCAGGGGGACAGCAAATAGCAATCAGCCCCAGCATTTT. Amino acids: CASRGTANSNQPQHF.